Reported below is one T cell receptor (beta chain). Its matching antigen is unknown. Clones were sequenced by immunoSEQ multiplex PCR, and TCRdb holds only the in-frame ones, with some missing. The table lists tens of thousands of clones, 80% to 90% of them singletons. The V and J ends lost 5 bases and 2 bases respectively, with 5 bases between them. Per germline, CDR1 SGHNT and CDR2 YENEEA. The CDR3 spans 12 residues. These data come from a study of radiation and T cells in renal cell carcinoma. Background on the study: Nephrectomy followed 15 Gy stereotactic body radiation by 4 weeks.

Whole-study findings and limits: In blood, top tumor clones expanded by 2 weeks, shrinking by 4.

Specified time point: blood 2 weeks post-SBRT. Described treatment: 15 Gy SBRT to primary tumor, nephrectomy 4 weeks later. Blood was sampled at baseline, 2 weeks and 4 weeks after SBRT. This clonotype was sampled from a woman in her 50s with renal cell carcinoma. This chain connects TRBV11-3 to TRBJ2-3; D is unresolved. Specimen: blood, collected from a patient whose treatment included radiotherapy and nephrectomy. The CDR3 DNA is TGTGCCAGCAGCCTGGCCACAGATACGCAGTATTTT. Translating it yields CASSLATDTQYF.